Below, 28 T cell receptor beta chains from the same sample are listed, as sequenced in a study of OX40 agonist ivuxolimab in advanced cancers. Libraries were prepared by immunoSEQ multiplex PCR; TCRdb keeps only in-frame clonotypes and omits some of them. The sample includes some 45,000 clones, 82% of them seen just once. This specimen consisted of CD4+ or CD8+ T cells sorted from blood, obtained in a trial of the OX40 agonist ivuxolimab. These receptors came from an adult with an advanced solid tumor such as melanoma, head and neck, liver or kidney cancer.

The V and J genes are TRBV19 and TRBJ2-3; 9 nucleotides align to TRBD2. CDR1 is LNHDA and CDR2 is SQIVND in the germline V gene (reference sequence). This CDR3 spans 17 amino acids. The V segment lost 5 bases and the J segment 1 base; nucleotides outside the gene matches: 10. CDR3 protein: CASSQGGRAGRTDTQYF. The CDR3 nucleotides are TGTGCCAGTAGTCAGGGCGGGAGGGCCGGGCGCACAGATACGCAGTATTTT.

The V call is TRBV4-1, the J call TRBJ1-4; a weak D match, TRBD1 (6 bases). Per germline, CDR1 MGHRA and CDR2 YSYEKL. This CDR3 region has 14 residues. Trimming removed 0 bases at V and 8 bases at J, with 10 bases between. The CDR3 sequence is CASSQDPGVEKLFF. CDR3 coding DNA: TGCGCCAGCAGCCAAGATCCAGGGGTGGAAAAACTGTTTTTT.

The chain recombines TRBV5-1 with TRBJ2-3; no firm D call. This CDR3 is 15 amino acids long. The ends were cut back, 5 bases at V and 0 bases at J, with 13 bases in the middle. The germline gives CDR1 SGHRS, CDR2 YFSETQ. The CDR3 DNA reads TGCGCCAGCAGTTTACCCTCGACTAGCACAGATACGCAGTATTTT. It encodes CASSLPSTSTDTQYF.

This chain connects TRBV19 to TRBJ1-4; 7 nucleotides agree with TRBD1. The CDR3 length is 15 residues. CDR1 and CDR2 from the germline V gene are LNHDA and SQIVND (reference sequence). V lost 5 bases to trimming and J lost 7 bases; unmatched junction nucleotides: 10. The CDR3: CASSANRGGSEKLFF. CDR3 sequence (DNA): TGTGCCAGTAGTGCCAACAGGGGAGGTTCTGAAAAACTGTTTTTT.

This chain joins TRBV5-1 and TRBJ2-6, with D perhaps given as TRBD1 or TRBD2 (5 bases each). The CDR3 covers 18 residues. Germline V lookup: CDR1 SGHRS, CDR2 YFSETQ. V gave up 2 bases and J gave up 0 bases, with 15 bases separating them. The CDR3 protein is CASSFSGARNSGANVLTF. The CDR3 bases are TGCGCCAGCAGCTTCTCCGGGGCCCGGAACTCTGGGGCCAACGTCCTGACTTTC.

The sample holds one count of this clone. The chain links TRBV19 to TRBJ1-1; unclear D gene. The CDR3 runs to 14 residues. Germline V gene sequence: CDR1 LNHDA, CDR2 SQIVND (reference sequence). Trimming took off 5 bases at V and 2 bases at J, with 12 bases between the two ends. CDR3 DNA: TGTGCCAGTAGTCGACGGGGAGCAAACACTGAAGCTTTCTTT. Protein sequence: CASSRRGANTEAFF.

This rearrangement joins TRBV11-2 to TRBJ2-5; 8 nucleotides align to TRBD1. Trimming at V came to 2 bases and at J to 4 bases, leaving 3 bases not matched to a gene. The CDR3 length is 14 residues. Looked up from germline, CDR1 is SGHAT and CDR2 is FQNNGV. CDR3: CASSLSGQGETQYF. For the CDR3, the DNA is TGTGCCAGCAGCTTATCTGGACAGGGAGAGACCCAGTACTTC.

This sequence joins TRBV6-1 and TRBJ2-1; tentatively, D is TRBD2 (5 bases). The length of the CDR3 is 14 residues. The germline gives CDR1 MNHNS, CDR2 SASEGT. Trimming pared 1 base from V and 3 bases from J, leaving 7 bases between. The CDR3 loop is CASSEDGGYNEQFF. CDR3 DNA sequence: TGTGCCAGCAGTGAAGACGGAGGCTACAATGAGCAGTTCTTC.

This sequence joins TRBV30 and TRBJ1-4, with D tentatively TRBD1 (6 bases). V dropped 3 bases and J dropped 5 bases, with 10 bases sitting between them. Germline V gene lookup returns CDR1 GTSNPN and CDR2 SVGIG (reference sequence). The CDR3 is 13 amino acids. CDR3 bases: TGTGCCTGGAGACGGCAGGGGAATGAAAAACTGTTTTTT. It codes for CAWRRQGNEKLFF. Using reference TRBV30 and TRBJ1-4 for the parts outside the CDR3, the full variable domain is SQTIHQWPATLVQPVGSPLSLECTVEGTSNPNLYWYRQAAGRGLQLLFYSVGIGQISSEVPQNLSASRPQDRQFILSSKKLLLSDSGFYLCAWRRQGNEKLFFGSGTQLSVL.

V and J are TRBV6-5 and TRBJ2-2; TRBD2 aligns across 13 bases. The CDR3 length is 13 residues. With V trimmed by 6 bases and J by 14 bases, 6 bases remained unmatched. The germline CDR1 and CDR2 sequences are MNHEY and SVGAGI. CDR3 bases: TGTGCCAGCAGCGCCGGGACTAGCGGGATACTGTTTTTT. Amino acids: CASSAGTSGILFF.

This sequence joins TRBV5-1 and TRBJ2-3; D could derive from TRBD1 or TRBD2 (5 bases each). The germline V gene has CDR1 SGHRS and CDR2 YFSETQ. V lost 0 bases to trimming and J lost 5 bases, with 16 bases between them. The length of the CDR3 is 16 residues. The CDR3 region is CASSLVGLAVQDTQYF. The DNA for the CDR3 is TGCGCCAGCAGCTTGGTGGGGCTAGCTGTACAAGATACGCAGTATTTT. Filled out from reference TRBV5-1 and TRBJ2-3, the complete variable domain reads KAGVTQTPRYLIKTRGQQVTLSCSPISGHRSVSWYQQTPGQGLQFLFEYFSETQRNKGNFPGRFSGRQFSNSRSEMNVSTLELGDSALYLCASSLVGLAVQDTQYFGPGTRLTVL.

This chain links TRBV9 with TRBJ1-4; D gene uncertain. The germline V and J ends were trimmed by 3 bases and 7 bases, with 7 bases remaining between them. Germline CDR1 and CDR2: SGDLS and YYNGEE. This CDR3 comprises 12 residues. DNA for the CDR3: TGTGCCAGCAGCGCGGCGGGTGAAAAACTGTTTTTT. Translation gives CASSAAGEKLFF.

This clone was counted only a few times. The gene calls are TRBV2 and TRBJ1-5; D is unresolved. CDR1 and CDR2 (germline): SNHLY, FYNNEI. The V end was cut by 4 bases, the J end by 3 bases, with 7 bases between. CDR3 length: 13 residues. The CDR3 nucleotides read TGTGCCAGCAGTGTTGAGGACAATCAGCCCCAGCATTTT. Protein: CASSVEDNQPQHF.

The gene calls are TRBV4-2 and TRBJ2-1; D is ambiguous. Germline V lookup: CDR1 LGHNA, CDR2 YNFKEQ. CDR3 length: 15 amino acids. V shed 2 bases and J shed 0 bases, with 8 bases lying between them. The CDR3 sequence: CASSQQQSSYNEQFF. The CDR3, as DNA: TGTGCCAGCAGCCAACAACAGAGCTCCTACAATGAGCAGTTCTTC.

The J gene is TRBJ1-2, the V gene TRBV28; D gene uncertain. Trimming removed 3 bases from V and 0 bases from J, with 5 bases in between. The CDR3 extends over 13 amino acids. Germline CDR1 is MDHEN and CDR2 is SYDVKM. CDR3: CASSFGSNYGYTF. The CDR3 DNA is TGTGCCAGCAGTTTTGGGTCTAACTATGGCTACACCTTC.

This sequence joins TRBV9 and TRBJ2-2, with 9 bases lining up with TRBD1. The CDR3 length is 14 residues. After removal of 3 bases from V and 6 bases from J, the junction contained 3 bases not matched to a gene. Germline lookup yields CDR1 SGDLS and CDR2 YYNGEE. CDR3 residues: CASSGTGGAGELFF. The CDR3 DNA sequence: TGTGCCAGCAGCGGAACAGGGGGCGCCGGGGAGCTGTTTTTT.

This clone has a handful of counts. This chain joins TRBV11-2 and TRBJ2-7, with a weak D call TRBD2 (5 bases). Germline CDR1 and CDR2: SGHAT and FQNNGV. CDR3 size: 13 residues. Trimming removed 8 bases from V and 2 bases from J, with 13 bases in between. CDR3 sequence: CASQRGEAYEQYF. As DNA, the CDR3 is TGTGCCAGCCAACGGGGTGAAGCCTACGAGCAGTACTTC.

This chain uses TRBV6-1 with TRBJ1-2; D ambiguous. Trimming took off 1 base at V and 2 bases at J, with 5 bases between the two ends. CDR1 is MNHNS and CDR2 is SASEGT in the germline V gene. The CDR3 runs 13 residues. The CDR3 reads CASSEVWNYGYTF. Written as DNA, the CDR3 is TGTGCCAGCAGTGAAGTCTGGAACTATGGCTACACCTTC.

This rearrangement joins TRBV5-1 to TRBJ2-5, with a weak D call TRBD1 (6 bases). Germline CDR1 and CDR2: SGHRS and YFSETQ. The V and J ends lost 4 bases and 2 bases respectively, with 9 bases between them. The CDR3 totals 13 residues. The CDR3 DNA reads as TGCGCCAGCAGCCAGGGACATCAAGAGACCCAGTACTTC. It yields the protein CASSQGHQETQYF.

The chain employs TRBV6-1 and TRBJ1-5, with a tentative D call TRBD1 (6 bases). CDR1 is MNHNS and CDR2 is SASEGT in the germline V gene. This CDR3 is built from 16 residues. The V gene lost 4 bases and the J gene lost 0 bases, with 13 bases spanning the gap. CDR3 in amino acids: CASSGDITFSNQPQHF. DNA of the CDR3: TGTGCCAGCAGTGGGGACATAACGTTTAGCAATCAGCCCCAGCATTTT.

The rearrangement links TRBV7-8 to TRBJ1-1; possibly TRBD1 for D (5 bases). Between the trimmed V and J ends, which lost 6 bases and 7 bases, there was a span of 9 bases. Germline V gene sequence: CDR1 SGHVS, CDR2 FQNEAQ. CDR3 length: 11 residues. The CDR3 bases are TGTGCCAGCAGGCGGGACTTTGAAGCTTTCTTT. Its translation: CASRRDFEAFF. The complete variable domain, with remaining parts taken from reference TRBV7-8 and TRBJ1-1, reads GAGVSQSPRYKVAKRGQDVALRCDPISGHVSLFWYQQALGQGPEFLTYFQNEAQLDKSGLPSDRFFAERPEGSVSTLKIQRTQQEDSAVYLCASRRDFEAFFGQGTRLTVV.

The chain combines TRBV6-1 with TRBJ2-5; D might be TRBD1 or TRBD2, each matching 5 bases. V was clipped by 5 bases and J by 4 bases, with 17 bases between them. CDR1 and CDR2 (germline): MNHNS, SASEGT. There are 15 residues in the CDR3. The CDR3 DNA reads TGTGCCAGCAGTAGGACTCCTCAGGGAAGAGAGACCCAGTACTTC. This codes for CASSRTPQGRETQYF.

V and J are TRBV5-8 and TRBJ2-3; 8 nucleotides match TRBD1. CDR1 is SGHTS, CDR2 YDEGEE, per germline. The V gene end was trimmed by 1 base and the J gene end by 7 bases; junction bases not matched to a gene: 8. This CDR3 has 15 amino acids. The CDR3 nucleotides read TGTGCCAGCAGCTTGAGTCCCCAGGGGGCCTATACGCAGTATTTT. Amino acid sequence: CASSLSPQGAYTQYF.

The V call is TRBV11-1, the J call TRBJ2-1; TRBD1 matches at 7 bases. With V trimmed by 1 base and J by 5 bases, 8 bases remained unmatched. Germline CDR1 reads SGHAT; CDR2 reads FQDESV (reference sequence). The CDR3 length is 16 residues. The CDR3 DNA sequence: TGTGCCAGCAGCTTAGAGTTGGCAGGGGGTGACAATGAGCAGTTCTTC. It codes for CASSLELAGGDNEQFF.

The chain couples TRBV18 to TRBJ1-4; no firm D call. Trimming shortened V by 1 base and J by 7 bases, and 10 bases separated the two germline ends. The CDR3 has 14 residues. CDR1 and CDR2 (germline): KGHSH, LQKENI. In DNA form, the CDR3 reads TGTGCCAGCTCACCACGTAGGGAGGGTGAAAAACTGTTTTTT. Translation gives CASSPRREGEKLFF.

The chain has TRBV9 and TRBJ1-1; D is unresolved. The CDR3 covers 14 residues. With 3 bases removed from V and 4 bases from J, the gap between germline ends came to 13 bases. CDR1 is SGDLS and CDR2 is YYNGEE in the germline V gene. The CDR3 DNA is TGTGCCAGCAGCGCCGTTCCGGGCGGCACTGAAGCTTTCTTT. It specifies CASSAVPGGTEAFF.

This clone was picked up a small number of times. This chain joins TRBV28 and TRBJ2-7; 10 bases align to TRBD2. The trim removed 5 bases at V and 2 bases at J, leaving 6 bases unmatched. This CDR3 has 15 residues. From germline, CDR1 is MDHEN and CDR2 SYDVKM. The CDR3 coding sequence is TGTGCCAGCAGTCCGTGGACTAGCGGAGCCTACGAGCAGTACTTC. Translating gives CASSPWTSGAYEQYF.

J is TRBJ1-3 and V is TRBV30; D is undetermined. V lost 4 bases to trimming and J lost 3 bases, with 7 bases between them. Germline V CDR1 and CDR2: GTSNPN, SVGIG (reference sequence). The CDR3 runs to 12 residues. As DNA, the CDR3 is TGTGCCTGGAAGAGGGATGGAAACACCATATATTTT. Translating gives CAWKRDGNTIYF.